One T cell receptor beta chain is described in this entry. What this receptor recognizes is not known. No clone much larger than this one lies a single base away; base qualities are absent. Whole blood was collected in K2EDTA tubes by collaborating institutions according to the institutions' own protocols. For TCRbeta analysis, collaborator samples were shipped as frozen whole blood, as isolated PBMCs, or as DNA extracted from either sample type. The sample comes from a study of blood T cell repertoires in COVID-19 (dated by TCRdb to 2020 to 2021). General notes on the study: Collaborator samples came from the United States, Italy and Spain and covered acute and convalescent phases of COVID-19. The repertoires were released in a freely available public database intended as a resource for research on the immune response to SARS-CoV-2. Samples came from the ongoing ImmuneRACE study (first 160 participants) plus 1,254 subjects from 6 global collaborators. Sample metadata almost always included a de-identified subject ID, COVID-19 status, age in years and sex. HLA class I and class II types, where available, came from metadata supplied by the sample provider rather than from assay-based typing. The prospective study material was composed of cDNA or gDNA derived from T cells, B-cell-depleted T cells, or PBMCs. Subjects who had been exposed to COVID-19, were actively infected with it, or had recovered from it provided the deeply sampled blood TCRbeta repertoires that made up the dataset.

The immunoSEQ Assay, a bias-controlled multiplex PCR, was used to amplify TCRbeta CDR3 regions from genomic DNA. The study's own analysis went as follows. Within the assay, amplification of reference gene primers was used to estimate how many nucleated cells each sample contained. Sequence reads were collapsed and filtered to measure the absolute abundance of every unique TCRbeta CDR3 rearrangement. For each sample, productive Simpson clonality was calculated as the square root of Simpson's diversity index over productive rearrangements. TCRdb took this table from immuneACCESS and kept in-frame rearrangements with V and J called. Such tables lack part of the clones; where checked against another copy, unresolved V genes explain under half of the gap, and the rest is unexplained. The DNA gave D and trimming, while V, J and clone size come from that table. The sample contains roughly 670,000 clones, just under 90% of them found a single time. Of the sample, roughly 0.26% is held by the ten largest clones.

V is shortened by 1 base, J by 6 bases, and the region joining them spans 12 bases. The CDR3 holds 13 amino acids from the cysteine to the phenylalanine. Only the CDR3 DNA stays, 39 bases, in frame from base 1. Taken from the germline V gene (reference sequence), the CDR1 and CDR2 loops are GTSNPN and SVGIG. Points the paper makes about the study in general: Clinical and demographic metadata were provided uncurated, with the amount varying by source and participant.

The V and J segments used are TRBV30 and TRBJ1-1; matching of 5 bases hints at TRBD1 as the D gene. This TCR was sampled from a woman younger than 30 with acute or convalescent COVID-19. The sample was peripheral blood. The sequenced DNA is TGTGCCTGGAGTGACAGGTTCGATGCTGAAGCTTTCTTT. The translation is CAWSDRFDAEAFF.